These 6 T cell receptor beta chains were sequenced from one sample in a study of shared clonotypes between healthy human individuals. The repertoire was sequenced with immunoSEQ multiplex PCR; TCRdb's copy has only in-frame clones and lacks some. The sample consists of under 850,000 clones, around 92% of them appearing once. CD45RO-negative, CCR7-positively selected cells formed the naive CD8 fraction, excluding terminally differentiated effector memory CD45RA+ cells. The source material was naive CD8+ T cells sorted from blood. These receptors were collected from a young man in good health.

The rearrangement uses TRBV5-1 and TRBJ2-7; a weak D match, TRBD2 (6 bases). The germline CDR1 and CDR2 sequences are SGHRS and YFSETQ. V shed 0 bases and J shed 5 bases, with 15 bases lying between them. There are 15 residues in the CDR3. The CDR3 nucleotides are TGCGCCAGCAGCTTGGAGGACTACCTGAGGGACGAGCAGTACTTC. The encoded protein is CASSLEDYLRDEQYF.

The chain is built from TRBV2 and TRBJ1-4; maybe TRBD1 (6 bases). Per germline, CDR1 SNHLY and CDR2 FYNNEI. The CDR3 runs to 15 residues. V was trimmed by 0 bases and J by 7 bases, leaving 12 bases between them. CDR3 sequence: CASSEALGQIEKLFF. CDR3 nucleotide sequence: TGTGCCAGCAGTGAAGCCCTAGGACAGATTGAAAAACTGTTTTTT.

Remarks on this clone: This specimen includes other DNA sequences encoding the same CDR3. V usage is TRBV19 and J usage is TRBJ2-1; TRBD2 matches 7 bases. Germline CDR1 LNHDA, CDR2 SQIVND (reference sequence). V trimming: 1 base; J trimming: 2 bases; junction bases outside the gene matches: 2. There are 15 residues in the CDR3. CDR3 in DNA: TGTGCCAGTAGTATAGCTGGACTAGCCTACAATGAGCAGTTCTTC. Amino acids: CASSIAGLAYNEQFF.

The chain recombines TRBV9 with TRBJ1-2; D remains ambiguous. Trimming pared 3 bases from V and 3 bases from J, leaving 12 bases between. The CDR3 extends over 14 amino acids. Per the germline V gene, CDR1 is SGDLS and CDR2 is YYNGEE. CDR3 loop: CASSASSNHYGYTF. The CDR3 coding sequence is TGTGCCAGCAGCGCCTCCAGTAATCACTATGGCTACACCTTC.

The chain joins TRBV2 to TRBJ2-2, with no clear D. Trimming shortened V by 6 bases and J by 6 bases, and 23 bases separated the two germline ends. The V gene's germline CDR1 is SNHLY and CDR2 FYNNEI. CDR3 size: 17 residues. CDR3 region: CASRGDVTSVGPGELFF. Written as DNA, the CDR3 is TGTGCCAGCAGAGGCGATGTCACTTCCGTCGGACCCGGGGAGCTGTTTTTT.

The chain's CDR3 is CATLNSLVGYEQYF. CDR3 coding DNA: TGTGCCACCCTAAATAGTCTGGTGGGCTACGAGCAGTACTTC. The chain links TRBV6-6 to TRBJ2-7; D uncertain. Per the germline V gene, CDR1 is MNHNY and CDR2 is SVGAGI (reference sequence). V was trimmed by 10 bases and J by 3 bases, leaving 19 bases between them. The CDR3 loop spans 14 amino acids.